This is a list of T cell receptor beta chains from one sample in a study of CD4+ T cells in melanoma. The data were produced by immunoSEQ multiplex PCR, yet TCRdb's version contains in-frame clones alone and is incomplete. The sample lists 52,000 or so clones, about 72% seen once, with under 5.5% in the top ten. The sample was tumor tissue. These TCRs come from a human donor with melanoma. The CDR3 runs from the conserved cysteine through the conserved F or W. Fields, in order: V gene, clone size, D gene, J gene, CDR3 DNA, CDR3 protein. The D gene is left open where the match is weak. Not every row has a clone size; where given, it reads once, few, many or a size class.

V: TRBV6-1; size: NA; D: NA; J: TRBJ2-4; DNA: TGTGCCAGCACCGAGGGTCCAAGGGCCAAAAACATTCAGTACTTC; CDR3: CASTEGPRAKNIQYF
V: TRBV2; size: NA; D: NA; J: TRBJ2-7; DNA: TGTGCCAGCAGTGAAACACCGGGGGCCTCCTACGAGCAGTACTTC; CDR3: CASSETPGASYEQYF
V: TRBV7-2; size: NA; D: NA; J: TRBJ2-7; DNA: TGTGCCACGGAGGGTCATAAATCCTACGAGCAGTACTTC; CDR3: CATEGHKSYEQYF
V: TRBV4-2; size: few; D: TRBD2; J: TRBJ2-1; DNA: TGTGCCAGCAGCCCACGGACTAGCGGATACAATGAGCAGTTCTTC; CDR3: CASSPRTSGYNEQFF
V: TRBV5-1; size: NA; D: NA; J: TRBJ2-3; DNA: TGCGCCAGCAGCTTGGGAGAACAGGGACTCTCCTCCACAGATACGCAGTATTTT; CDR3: CASSLGEQGLSSTDTQYF
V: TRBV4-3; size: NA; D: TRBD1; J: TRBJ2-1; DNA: TGCGCCAGCGCTGGCGGAACCGGGACAGACAATGAGCAGTTCTTC; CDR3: CASAGGTGTDNEQFF
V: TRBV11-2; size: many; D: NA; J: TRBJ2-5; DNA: TGTGCCAGCAGCTCGGGACTGACCCGACAAGAGACCCAGTACTTC; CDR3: CASSSGLTRQETQYF
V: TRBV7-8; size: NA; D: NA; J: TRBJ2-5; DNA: TGTGCCAGCAGCTTAGTCTATCCGGACGTAAAAGAGACCCAGTACTTC; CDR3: CASSLVYPDVKETQYF
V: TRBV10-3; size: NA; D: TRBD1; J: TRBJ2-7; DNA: TGTGCCATCAGTGAGCCTGCGGGACAGGGGGCGGGCGAGCAGTACTTC; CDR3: CAISEPAGQGAGEQYF
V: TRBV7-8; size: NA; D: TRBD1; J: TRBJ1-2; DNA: TGTGCCAGCAGCAAATTAACCGGGACAGGGAACTATGGCTACACCTTC; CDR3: CASSKLTGTGNYGYTF
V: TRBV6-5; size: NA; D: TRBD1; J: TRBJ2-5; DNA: TGTGCCAGCAGGAAACCGGGACAGAGGGAGACCCAGTACTTC; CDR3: CASRKPGQRETQYF
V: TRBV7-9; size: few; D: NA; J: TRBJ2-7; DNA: TGTGCCAGCAGCTTTTGGGGGACCAACGAGCAGTACTTC; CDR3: CASSFWGTNEQYF